The 18 T cell receptor beta chains presented below share a single source sample, sequenced in a study of cytomegalovirus exposure and HLA in healthy donors. PCR was performed using 60 Vbeta and 13 Jbeta primers. Assay used: immunoSEQ multiplex PCR; TCRdb lists only in-frame clones, some missing. This sample has roughly 150,000 clones, with 70% to 85% found just once. Sequenced material: PBMCs. Receptors originate from a male donor in good health and CMV-seronegative.

V gene TRBV7-6 combines with J gene TRBJ2-7, with 11 nucleotides matching TRBD2. CDR3 size: 14 residues. V shed 3 bases, J shed 7 bases, and the junction held 5 bases outside the gene matches. Germline CDR1 and CDR2: SGHVS and FNYEAQ. Here the CDR3 reads CASSLVAGGDEQYF. The CDR3 nucleotides are TGTGCCAGCAGCTTGGTAGCGGGGGGGGATGAGCAGTACTTC.

The rearrangement uses TRBV7-2 and TRBJ1-3, with 8 bases matching TRBD1. V gave up 4 bases and J gave up 0 bases; unmatched junction bases: 5. The length of the CDR3 is 16 residues. CDR1 and CDR2 from the germline V gene are SGHTA and FQGNSA. CDR3 coding DNA: TGTGCCAGCAGCTCAAAAGGACAGGGCTCTGGAAACACCATATATTTT. Translating gives CASSSKGQGSGNTIYF.

The chain carries TRBV4-2 and TRBJ1-2; D may be TRBD1 (6 bases). Germline CDR1 and CDR2: LGHNA and YNFKEQ. Trimming removed 0 bases from V and 0 bases from J, with 8 bases in between. This CDR3 has 15 residues. CDR3 protein: CASSQDGQTNYGYTF. DNA for the CDR3: TGTGCCAGCAGCCAAGACGGACAGACTAACTATGGCTACACCTTC.

The rearrangement links TRBV2 to TRBJ2-7; tentatively, D is TRBD1 (5 bases). CDR1 SNHLY and CDR2 FYNNEI come from the germline V gene. CDR3 size: 12 residues. Trimming pared 6 bases from V and 3 bases from J, leaving 9 bases between. The CDR3 loop is CASRTDFYEQYF. The CDR3 DNA sequence: TGTGCCAGCAGGACAGACTTCTACGAGCAGTACTTC.

CDR3 sequence (DNA): TGTGCCAGCAGCTTCGGGGGGGGCACCGGGGAGCTGTTTTTT. Translation: CASSFGGGTGELFF. The chain recombines TRBV11-3 with TRBJ2-2; 8 bases map to TRBD2. Germline-derived CDR1 and CDR2 are SGHNT and YENEEA. CDR3 size: 14 residues. The J segment lost 4 bases and the V segment lost 3 bases, leaving 1 base of the junction unmatched.

The rearrangement uses TRBV7-2 and TRBJ2-4; possible D gene TRBD2, 6 bases. V lost 4 bases and J lost 0, with 16 bases in between. CDR1 and CDR2 from the germline V gene are SGHTA and FQGNSA. The CDR3 is 17 residues long. CDR3 sequence (DNA): TGTGCCAGCAGCTCCCTGGACGGACTATTAGCCAAAAACATTCAGTACTTC. The encoded protein is CASSSLDGLLAKNIQYF. The full variable domain, its missing parts supplied by reference TRBV7-2 and TRBJ2-4, is GAGVSQSPSNKVTEKGKDVELRCDPISGHTALYWYRQSLGQGLEFLIYFQGNSAPDKSGLPSDRFSAERTGGSVSTLTIQRTQQEDSAVYLCASSSLDGLLAKNIQYFGAGTRLSVL.

The chain links TRBV7-5 to TRBJ2-1; TRBD2 is the table's D call, not checked against the DNA. TRBV7-5 is noted as a pseudogene. The CDR3 consists of 16 residues. The CDR3, as DNA: TGTGCCAGAAGCTTAGTGTCTAGCGGAAGATACAATGAGCAGTTCTTC. Its translation is CARSLVSSGRYNEQFF.

The chain carries TRBV16 and TRBJ1-5; D is unclear. This CDR3 contains 13 residues. The ends were cut back, 1 base at V and 7 bases at J, with 8 bases in the middle. Germline loops: CDR1 KGHSY, CDR2 FQNENV. CDR3 loop: CASSQFVSQPQHF. CDR3 DNA sequence: TGTGCCAGCAGCCAATTTGTGTCACAGCCCCAGCATTTT.

This chain uses TRBV19 with TRBJ2-1, with D maybe TRBD1 (5 bases). The CDR3 loop spans 16 amino acids. CDR1 LNHDA and CDR2 SQIVND come from the germline V gene (reference sequence). V gave up 5 bases and J gave up 1 base, with 15 bases separating them. The CDR3, as DNA: TGTGCCAGTAGTCCAACAGGAGCCACGTCCTACAATGAGCAGTTCTTC. Translating it yields CASSPTGATSYNEQFF.

The chain uses TRBV2 and TRBJ1-1; TRBD1 matches 11 bases. Germline V gene lookup returns CDR1 SNHLY and CDR2 FYNNEI. The CDR3 runs to 14 residues. J lost 4 bases, V lost 7 bases, and 5 bases had no gene match. CDR3 sequence reads: CASNGQGAGTEAFF. The CDR3 bases are TGTGCCAGCAACGGACAGGGGGCGGGCACTGAAGCTTTCTTT.

The rearrangement joins TRBV5-4 to TRBJ2-3, with D perhaps TRBD2 (5 bases). Trimming cost V 0 bases and J 6 bases, with 11 bases left between them. CDR3 length: 14 amino acids. Germline V CDR1 and CDR2: SGHNT, YYREEE (reference sequence). The CDR3 region has the DNA TGTGCCAGCAGCTTGGTTGGCAGCGGCGATACGCAGTATTTT. It translates to CASSLVGSGDTQYF.

The genes are TRBV1 and TRBJ2-4; the table's D call, TRBD2, has no DNA check behind it. TRBV1 is an annotated pseudogene. This CDR3 comprises 16 residues. The CDR3 DNA reads as TGCACCAGCAGCCAAGCGCCTAGCGGGAGACGGGACATTCAGTACTTC. Translated: CTSSQAPSGRRDIQYF.

The chain joins TRBV7-3 to TRBJ1-2; 11 bases agree with TRBD1. Looked up from germline, CDR1 is SGHTA and CDR2 is FQGTGA. With 4 bases clipped from V and 8 bases from J, the junction kept 12 bases outside the gene matches. The CDR3 is made up of 16 amino acids. This CDR3 reads CASSSGQGAPWSGYTF. The CDR3 DNA reads TGTGCCAGCAGCTCAGGACAGGGGGCGCCGTGGTCGGGCTACACCTTC.

This chain links TRBV9 with TRBJ2-3; D perhaps matches TRBD2 (5 bases). Germline loops: CDR1 SGDLS, CDR2 YYNGEE. CDR3 length: 14 amino acids. V lost 3 bases, J lost 4 bases, and 12 bases lay in between. The CDR3 region has the DNA TGTGCCAGCAGCGGGACGGGGTATTCAGATACGCAGTATTTT. Its protein product is CASSGTGYSDTQYF.

The CDR3 DNA sequence: TGCGCCAGCAGCCAAGACTGGCGCAATCAGCCCCAGCATTTT. This sequence encodes CASSQDWRNQPQHF. This chain connects TRBV4-1 to TRBJ1-5; D gene unclear. The CDR3 sequence is 14 residues long. The V end lost 0 bases, the J end lost 2 bases, and 5 bases lay between the germline ends. CDR1 is MGHRA and CDR2 is YSYEKL in the germline V gene.

J is TRBJ2-2 and V is TRBV9; D remains unclear. In germline, CDR1 is SGDLS, CDR2 YYNGEE. The CDR3 totals 16 residues. V was trimmed by 0 bases and J by 6 bases, leaving 15 bases between them. The CDR3 here is CASSVAVPSVAGELFF. The DNA of the CDR3 is TGTGCCAGCAGCGTAGCTGTCCCTTCGGTAGCCGGGGAGCTGTTTTTT.

The rearrangement links TRBV25-1 to TRBJ1-2; 8 nucleotides match TRBD1. The CDR3 has 13 residues. J was trimmed by 2 bases and V by 6 bases; bases with no gene match: 2. Germline values: CDR1 MGHDK, CDR2 SYGVNS. CDR3 amino acids: CASSRGQNYGYTF. CDR3 bases: TGTGCCAGCAGCAGGGGGCAGAACTATGGCTACACCTTC.

The rearrangement uses TRBV4-1 and TRBJ1-1, with TRBD1 matching over 7 bases. The length of the CDR3 is 19 residues. Germline values: CDR1 MGHRA, CDR2 YSYEKL. The junction had 20 bases not matched to a gene; V was cut back by 1 base and J by 6 bases. CDR3 sequence reads: CASSQVLPTGRMFGAEAFF. CDR3 DNA sequence: TGCGCCAGCAGCCAAGTCTTGCCGACAGGGAGGATGTTCGGCGCTGAAGCTTTCTTT.